The source of this TCR beta chain is a study of blood T cell repertoires in COVID-19. Across the study: The cDNA or gDNA used as material had been derived from T cells, B-cell-depleted T cells, or PBMCs.

Profiled with immunoSEQ multiplex PCR; TCRdb holds only in-frame clones, not every one. Of about 60,000 clones in the sample, approximately 80% are singletons; the top ten hold approximately 12%. This clone ranks as medium-sized. This clonotype was obtained from a man aged 80 or over with acute or convalescent COVID-19. Sample: peripheral blood.

CDR3 bases: TGTGCCAGCAGCTTGGACGGAGTAGAGGGAGGGCCTGTGGGCACAGATACGCAGTATTTT. It codes for CASSLDGVEGGPVGTDTQYF. This rearrangement joins TRBV5-4 to TRBJ2-3; 7 bases line up with TRBD2. Germline lookup yields CDR1 SGHNT and CDR2 YYREEE (reference sequence). With 0 bases clipped from V and 1 base from J, the junction kept 17 bases outside the gene matches. CDR3 size: 20 residues.